Below are 10 T cell receptor beta chains sequenced from a single sample in a study of post-analysis software for immune sequencing data. Broader study findings: There were roughly 5 TRBV segments more frequent in patients than controls, and TRBV5-6, TRBV5-1 and TRBV20-1 were among them.

Unique molecular identifiers were present in the TCR beta cDNA libraries. A single record per CDR3 protein comes from TCRdb applying MiXCR to the PCR reads. The data show hundreds of thousands of distinct CDR3 sequences, approximately 50% seen once. No cognate antigen is known for these TCRs. Source material: blood. The receptors come from a girl aged 10-17 years with multiple sclerosis.

The chain combines TRBV15 with TRBJ1-2; no firm D call. The CDR3 runs to 13 residues. From germline, CDR1 is LNHNV and CDR2 YYDKDF (reference sequence). V dropped 1 base and J dropped 4 bases, with 7 bases sitting between them. CDR3 DNA sequence: TGTGCCACCAGCAGAGGATCTGCCTATGGCTACACCTTC. This gives the protein CATSRGSAYGYTF.

This clonotype was observed once. Its ends do not fully match the called genes, so a read error is possible. The rearrangement uses TRBV11-2 and TRBJ2-7, with a weak D call TRBD1 (5 bases). Germline CDR1 and CDR2: SGHAT and FQNNGV. CDR3 size: 17 residues. The CDR3 region has the DNA TGTGCCAGCAGCTTAGATTGGGCAGGGCAGGGCTCCTACGGGCAGTACTTC. Encoded protein: CASSLDWAGQGSYGQYF.

The chain couples TRBV9 to TRBJ1-2; TRBD1 is a possible D gene (6 bases). V shed 0 bases and J shed 3 bases, with 12 bases lying between them. Germline-derived CDR1 and CDR2 are SGDLS and YYNGEE. The CDR3 is 15 amino acids. The CDR3 loop reads CASSVGQVIHYGYTF. The CDR3 bases are TGTGCCAGCAGCGTAGGACAGGTGATACACTATGGCTACACCTTC.

The chain is built from TRBV20-1 and TRBJ2-7, with 13 bases fitting TRBD2. CDR3 length: 15 residues. The germline V gene encodes CDR1 DFQATT and CDR2 SNEGSKA (reference sequence). Trimming took 5 bases from V and 2 from J; bases not matched to a gene: 6. The CDR3: CSAGQTSGRTYEQYF. DNA for the CDR3: TGCAGTGCTGGACAGACTAGCGGGAGGACCTACGAGCAGTACTTC.

The gene calls are TRBV4-2 and TRBJ2-7; 7 bases are shared with TRBD2. There are 15 residues in the CDR3. CDR1 is LGHNA, CDR2 YNFKEQ, per germline. The junction had 8 bases not matched to a gene; V was cut back by 1 base and J by 5 bases. CDR3 DNA sequence: TGTGCCAGCAGCCAAGGCGAGGGAGGGCGCCACGAGCAGTACTTC. It is translated as CASSQGEGGRHEQYF.

The J gene is TRBJ2-1, the V gene TRBV7-9, with TRBD2 matching over 9 bases. CDR3 length equals 15 residues. Germline CDR1 and CDR2: SEHNR and FQNEAQ (reference sequence). Trimming at V came to 3 bases and at J to 5 bases, leaving 5 bases not matched to a gene. CDR3 region: CASSFGSGSDNEQFF. In nucleotides, the CDR3 is TGTGCCAGCAGCTTCGGTAGCGGGAGCGACAATGAGCAGTTCTTC. Using reference TRBV7-9 and TRBJ2-1 for the parts outside the CDR3, the full variable domain is DTGVSQNPRHKITKRGQNVTFRCDPISEHNRLYWYRQTLGQGPEFLTYFQNEAQLEKSRLLSDRFSAERPKGSFSTLEIQRTEQGDSAMYLCASSFGSGSDNEQFFGPGTRLTVL.

This clonotype was observed a handful of times. As DNA, the CDR3 is TGTGCCAGCAGTGAAGCGGGCCACCTTAACTATGGCTACACCTTC. It codes for CASSEAGHLNYGYTF. The chain couples TRBV6-1 to TRBJ1-2; D is uncertain. CDR1 MNHNS and CDR2 SASEGT come from the germline V gene. CDR3 length equals 15 residues. Trimming removed 0 bases at V and 1 base at J, with 9 bases between.

The chain is built from TRBV6-5 and TRBJ2-1; D unclear. Per the germline V gene, CDR1 is MNHEY and CDR2 is SVGAGI. V lost 6 bases, J lost 2 bases, and 14 bases lay in between. The CDR3 length is 15 residues. CDR3 nucleotides: TGTGCCAGCAGGCGACGTACAGCAACCTACAATGAGCAGTTCTTC. Translating gives CASRRRTATYNEQFF.

This clonotype was observed a handful of times. The rearrangement uses TRBV14 and TRBJ2-1; D is possibly TRBD2 (6 bases). The ends were cut back, 2 bases at V and 7 bases at J, with 24 bases in the middle. The CDR3 totals 18 residues. CDR1 and CDR2 (germline): SGHDN, FVKESK. DNA for the CDR3: TGTGCCAGCAGCCAATCGGTATGGGGGACTGGGGGTATGAATGAGCAGTTCTTC. As protein: CASSQSVWGTGGMNEQFF.

This clonotype was seen a handful of times. This chain joins TRBV20-1 and TRBJ2-1, with 11 bases lining up with TRBD1. This CDR3 region has 14 residues. Germline trimming cut 6 bases from V and 3 bases from J; bases unmatched to any gene: 4. CDR1 and CDR2 from the germline V gene are DFQATT and SNEGSKA (reference sequence). For the CDR3, the DNA is TGCAGTGCGGCGGGACAGGGGGTCTACAATGAGCAGTTCTTC. This sequence encodes CSAAGQGVYNEQFF.